Presented here are 26 T cell receptor beta chains from one specimen sequenced in a study of shared clonotypes between healthy human individuals. Some clones are missing from TCRdb's copy, which holds only in-frame ones; the method was immunoSEQ multiplex PCR. The sample records 95,000 to 120,000 clones, more than 65% being singletons. Sequencing was carried out using memory CD8+ T cells sorted from blood. Regarding subset: CD45RO+ cells pooled with CCR7-negative TemRA cells. These TCRs come from a woman in her 30s in good health.

The chain has TRBV5-6 and TRBJ2-5; tentatively, D is TRBD1 or TRBD2 (5 bases each). The end of the DNA aligns better with TRBJ2-7, so the J call may be wrong. The CDR3 is 14 amino acids. Germline V gives CDR1 SGHDT, CDR2 YYEEEE. This CDR3 reads CASSNRDGTYEQYF. CDR3 DNA: TGTGCCAGCAGCAACCGGGACGGGACCTACGAGCAGTACTTC.

The rearrangement joins TRBV27 to TRBJ2-7; 9 bases agree with TRBD1. This CDR3 is 14 amino acids long. Germline V gives CDR1 MNHEY, CDR2 SMNVEV (reference sequence). The V segment lost 6 bases and the J segment 5 bases; nucleotides outside the gene matches: 8. This chain's CDR3 is CASSTTTGGNEQYF. CDR3 coding DNA: TGTGCCAGCAGCACAACTACAGGGGGCAACGAGCAGTACTTC.

This clone was observed once. V is TRBV5-1 and J is TRBJ1-1, with a weak D call TRBD1 (5 bases). This CDR3 is 19 amino acids long. Trimming cost V 3 bases and J 3 bases, with 27 bases left between them. The germline V gene has CDR1 SGHRS and CDR2 YFSETQ. The CDR3 nucleotides read TGCGCCAGCAGCTCCCGCTTGGGGCAGGCCGGTGTACAGGACACTGAAGCTTTCTTT. This codes for CASSSRLGQAGVQDTEAFF.

Judged by abundance, this clone is medium-sized. In the same sample, other DNA sequences code for this CDR3. The chain employs TRBV19 and TRBJ2-1; D not certain. Trimming pared 5 bases from V and 9 bases from J, leaving 8 bases between. The germline gives CDR1 LNHDA, CDR2 SQIVND (reference sequence). The CDR3 has 11 residues. The CDR3 bases are TGTGCCAGTAGTGTGCTTGGTGAGCAGTTCTTC. It yields the protein CASSVLGEQFF.

Regarding this clone: The sample holds other DNA sequences that translate to the same CDR3. The V and J genes are TRBV6-1 and TRBJ1-1, with D unclear. The CDR3 contains 11 residues. Germline V gene sequence: CDR1 MNHNS, CDR2 SASEGT. The ends were cut back, 6 bases at V and 5 bases at J, with 7 bases in the middle. The CDR3 is CASRDGTEAFF. In DNA, the CDR3 is TGTGCCAGCAGAGACGGGACTGAAGCTTTCTTT.

The V gene is TRBV4-2, the J gene TRBJ2-7; D gene unclear. This CDR3 has 16 residues. Trimming left V 0 bases short and J 3 bases short, with 15 bases between. Germline values: CDR1 LGHNA, CDR2 YNFKEQ. The CDR3: CASSQEDPWVGYEQYF. In DNA form, the CDR3 reads TGTGCCAGCAGCCAAGAAGATCCTTGGGTCGGCTACGAGCAGTACTTC.

A note on this clone: This may be a read error: a much more frequent sequence differs by one nucleotide. The V call is TRBV14, the J call TRBJ1-1; no clear D gene. Trimming cost V 1 base and J 0 bases, with 15 bases left between them. Germline V gene data show CDR1 as SGHDN and CDR2 as FVKESK. CDR3 length: 17 amino acids. The CDR3 here is CASSQGPAWFLNTEAFF. The CDR3 region has the DNA TGTGCCAGCAGCCAAGGACCGGCCTGGTTTCTGAACACTGAAGCTTTCTTT.

This clone has a count of ten or more. The CDR3 DNA reads as TGCGCCAGCAACCCGGGACAGGGGACCGAGCAGTACTTC. Its protein is CASNPGQGTEQYF. The chain couples TRBV5-1 to TRBJ2-7, with 10 bases aligning to TRBD1. This CDR3 region has 13 residues. V gave up 6 bases and J gave up 6 bases; unmatched junction bases: 6. Germline CDR1 SGHRS, CDR2 YFSETQ.

This chain joins TRBV28 and TRBJ1-5; D uncertain. The CDR3 loop spans 15 amino acids. Looked up from germline, CDR1 is MDHEN and CDR2 is SYDVKM. V was cut by 3 bases and J by 0 bases, with 9 bases left in between. CDR3 loop: CASSFRVNSNQPQHF. The CDR3 nucleotides read TGTGCCAGCAGTTTTCGGGTGAATAGCAATCAGCCCCAGCATTTT.

The J gene is TRBJ2-1, the V gene TRBV27; 7 bases map to TRBD2. Unmatched junction bases numbered 12, after V lost 5 bases and J lost 8 bases. CDR3 length equals 15 residues. The germline gives CDR1 MNHEY, CDR2 SMNVEV (reference sequence). DNA for the CDR3: TGTGCCAGCAGTCAGGACCCGGGAGGTACATATGAGCAGTTCTTC. Its translation: CASSQDPGGTYEQFF.

In regard to this clone: A far larger clone is one nucleotide away, so this likely arose from a read error. This same CDR3 is encoded by further DNA sequences in the sample. J is TRBJ1-2 and V is TRBV28; no clear D. CDR1 is MDHEN, CDR2 SYDVKM, per germline. The CDR3 is 13 residues long. The CDR3 spells CASSFPTSYGYTF. In nucleotides, the CDR3 is TGTGCTAGCAGTTTCCCGACAAGCTATGGCTACACCTTC.

CDR3 region: CASSLYGTENTEAFF. The DNA for the CDR3 is TGCGCCAGCAGCTTATATGGGACAGAGAACACTGAAGCTTTCTTT. The V gene is TRBV5-1, the J gene TRBJ1-1, with 7 bases matching TRBD1. The V segment lost 2 bases and the J segment 1 base; nucleotides outside the gene matches: 5. This CDR3 is built from 15 residues. Germline lookup yields CDR1 SGHRS and CDR2 YFSETQ. Looking up the rest from reference TRBV5-1 and TRBJ1-1 gives the full variable domain: KAGVTQTPRYLIKTRGQQVTLSCSPISGHRSVSWYQQTPGQGLQFLFEYFSETQRNKGNFPGRFSGRQFSNSRSEMNVSTLELGDSALYLCASSLYGTENTEAFFGQGTRLTVV.

This clone was recorded a few times. J is TRBJ2-7 and V is TRBV25-1; 7 positions match TRBD2. Germline V gene sequence: CDR1 MGHDK, CDR2 SYGVNS. The J segment lost 4 bases and the V segment lost 10 bases, leaving 16 bases of the junction unmatched. The CDR3 loop spans 15 amino acids. DNA of the CDR3: TGTGCCATAGAGCTAGCGGACGTGAAGACTTACGAGCAGTACTTC. This translates into CAIELADVKTYEQYF.

The J gene is TRBJ2-1, the V gene TRBV5-6, with a possible D match to TRBD1 (6 bases). Trimming took off 4 bases at V and 6 bases at J, with 17 bases between the two ends. Germline V gene sequence: CDR1 SGHDT, CDR2 YYEEEE. This CDR3 has 15 amino acids. CDR3 region: CASSLRTVWINEQFF. CDR3 coding DNA: TGTGCCAGCAGCCTACGGACAGTTTGGATCAATGAGCAGTTCTTC.

The genes are TRBV13 and TRBJ2-1, with 7 bases matching TRBD2. From germline, CDR1 is PRHDT and CDR2 FYEKMQ (reference sequence). Trimming removed 4 bases from V and 4 bases from J; junction bases left unmatched: 7. The CDR3 has 15 amino acids. CDR3: CASSSAGRGYNEQFF. As DNA, the CDR3 is TGTGCCAGCAGCTCAGCGGGGAGGGGTTACAATGAGCAGTTCTTC.

This clone has more than one count but fewer than ten. This chain connects TRBV4-1 to TRBJ2-2; 8 bases are a match to TRBD2. From germline, CDR1 is MGHRA and CDR2 YSYEKL. Germline trimming cut 5 bases from V and 1 base from J; bases unmatched to any gene: 6. The CDR3 runs 16 residues. CDR3 sequence reads: CASSFRAGGNTGELFF. CDR3 nucleotide sequence: TGCGCCAGCAGCTTCCGGGCGGGAGGGAACACCGGGGAGCTGTTTTTT.

The V gene is TRBV29-1, the J gene TRBJ2-3; D not resolved. This CDR3 spans 13 amino acids. The V and J ends lost 5 bases and 2 bases respectively, with 11 bases between them. Looked up from germline, CDR1 is SQVTM and CDR2 is ANQGSEA. CDR3 sequence reads: CSVLEASTDTQYF. CDR3 DNA sequence: TGCAGCGTTTTAGAAGCTTCCACAGATACGCAGTATTTT.

The rearrangement joins TRBV11-2 to TRBJ2-1; 12 bases align to TRBD2. The V gene's germline CDR1 is SGHAT and CDR2 FQNNGV. The CDR3 has 15 amino acids. V was pared by 5 bases and J by 9 bases, with 8 bases of the junction left unmatched. The CDR3 sequence is CASSLQTSGSVEQFF. Here the CDR3 DNA reads TGTGCCAGCAGCCTTCAGACTAGCGGGAGTGTTGAGCAGTTCTTC.

This clone was seen more than once but under ten times. The J gene is TRBJ2-7, the V gene TRBV7-9; D gene uncertain. Trimming stripped 0 bases from V and 2 bases from J, with 5 bases between. Per germline, CDR1 SEHNR and CDR2 FQNEAQ (reference sequence). CDR3 length equals 13 residues. CDR3 amino acids: CASSLASTYEQYF. DNA of the CDR3: TGTGCCAGCAGCTTAGCTTCTACCTACGAGCAGTACTTC.

The rearrangement links TRBV19 to TRBJ1-2, with TRBD1 matching over 8 bases. This CDR3 is built from 15 residues. Trimming cost V 3 bases and J 0 bases; bases outside gene matches: 3. The germline V gene has CDR1 LNHDA and CDR2 SQIVND (reference sequence). The CDR3 sequence is CASSIGQGANYGYTF. The CDR3 DNA follows: TGTGCCAGTAGTATCGGACAGGGTGCTAACTATGGCTACACCTTC.

By share of the sample, this clone is medium-sized. The rearrangement links TRBV6-4 to TRBJ2-1, with D perhaps TRBD1 (5 bases). In germline, CDR1 is MRHNA, CDR2 SNTAGT. This CDR3 contains 14 residues. V was cut by 8 bases and J by 7 bases, with 18 bases left in between. CDR3 coding DNA: TGTGCCAGCTCAAAGACCGCACAGGCAAATGAGCAGTTCTTC. Protein product: CASSKTAQANEQFF.

This clone was counted only a few times. V is TRBV29-1 and J is TRBJ2-7; 8 bases align to TRBD1. The junction had 9 bases not matched to a gene; V was cut back by 7 bases and J by 1 base. CDR1 and CDR2 (germline): SQVTM, ANQGSEA. The CDR3 covers 14 residues. CDR3 DNA: TGCAGCGCCTGGGGGGACAGGCCATCCTACGAGCAGTACTTC. Translated, it gives CSAWGDRPSYEQYF.

This chain joins TRBV10-2 and TRBJ2-1; D is perhaps TRBD2 (5 bases). This CDR3 is 14 amino acids long. The ends were cut back, 7 bases at V and 3 bases at J, with 13 bases in the middle. The germline CDR1 and CDR2 sequences are WSHSY and SAAADI. The CDR3 nucleotides read TGCGCCAGCATGTCTAGCCTTTACTACAATGAGCAGTTCTTC. It specifies CASMSSLYYNEQFF.

V and J are TRBV19 and TRBJ2-4; 7 positions agree with TRBD1. Unmatched junction bases numbered 10, after V lost 10 bases and J lost 7 bases. The CDR3 has 13 residues. CDR1 is LNHDA and CDR2 is SQIVND in the germline V gene (reference sequence). CDR3 sequence reads: CATLPRDSNIQYF. The CDR3 region has the DNA TGTGCCACCCTACCCCGGGACAGTAACATTCAGTACTTC.

The genes are TRBV7-9 and TRBJ2-3; D is undetermined. CDR1 SEHNR and CDR2 FQNEAQ come from the germline V gene (reference sequence). CDR3 length equals 14 residues. The V end was cut by 4 bases, the J end by 5 bases, with 13 bases between. The CDR3 sequence is CASSSPGVRDTQYF. The CDR3 nucleotides read TGTGCCAGCAGCTCTCCTGGTGTTCGAGATACGCAGTATTTT. Full variable domain (remainder filled in from reference TRBV7-9 and TRBJ2-3): DTGVSQNPRHKITKRGQNVTFRCDPISEHNRLYWYRQTLGQGPEFLTYFQNEAQLEKSRLLSDRFSAERPKGSFSTLEIQRTEQGDSAMYLCASSSPGVRDTQYFGPGTRLTVL.

The rearrangement links TRBV7-2 to TRBJ2-4; D is perhaps TRBD1 (6 bases). Trimming took 1 base from V and 5 from J, leaving 9 bases between them. Germline CDR1 reads SGHTA; CDR2 reads FQGNSA. The CDR3 contains 14 residues. CDR3 region: CASSLGGPQNIQYF. The CDR3 bases are TGTGCCAGCAGCTTAGGGGGGCCGCAAAACATTCAGTACTTC.